This T cell receptor beta chain appears in the sequencing data of a study of beta chain features in type 1 diabetes. As for the study in general: Roughly 110,000,000 sorted cells were examined across all samples. Overall study findings and caveats: Shorter TCRB CDR3s, moderately but significantly so, marked every one of the four CD4+ subsets in Type 1 diabetes patients.

The CDR3 length is 11 residues. V dropped 5 bases and J dropped 2 bases, with 3 bases sitting between them. CDR1 and CDR2 from the germline V gene are MNHNY and SVGAGI (reference sequence). This clone was seen at least ten times. Its antigen is undetermined. Sequenced material consisted of expressed TCRB transcripts (all of the isolated RNA was reverse transcribed). Profiled with immunoSEQ multiplex PCR; TCRdb holds only in-frame clones, not every one. The data show over 120,000 clones, roughly 10% seen once. The receptor's source is a man aged 18-30 years in good health. Source material: naive CD4+ T cells from blood. The J gene is TRBJ2-5, the V gene TRBV6-6; D is ambiguous. The CDR3 protein is CASSPQETQYF. CDR3 nucleotide sequence: TGTGCCAGCAGTCCTCAAGAGACCCAGTACTTC.